These 8 T cell receptor beta chains came from one sample sequenced in a study of shared clonotypes between healthy human individuals. This table comes from immunoSEQ multiplex PCR, and its TCRdb copy is limited to in-frame clones, with some not included. The sample has millions of clones, roughly 94% seen once. CD45RO-negative cells were positively selected for CCR7, leaving out terminally differentiated effector memory CD45RA+ cells. What was sequenced was naive CD8+ T cells sorted from blood. The receptors were gathered from a man aged 18-30 years in good health.

Worth noting for this clone: Different DNA sequences within this sample yield the same CDR3. As DNA, the CDR3 is TGTGCCAGCAGCGTGAGCGGGACCGGCACAGATACGCAGTATTTT. Translating it yields CASSVSGTGTDTQYF. The chain uses TRBV9 and TRBJ2-3; TRBD2 aligns across 7 bases. Germline CDR1 and CDR2: SGDLS and YYNGEE. Germline trimming cut 2 bases from V and 1 base from J; bases unmatched to any gene: 4. The CDR3 consists of 15 residues.

This CDR3 reads CASSLTGVGQPQHF. For the CDR3, the DNA is TGTGCCAGCAGCTTGACAGGGGTTGGGCAGCCCCAGCATTTT. The chain is built from TRBV11-2 and TRBJ1-5; 8 positions match TRBD1. The CDR3 is 14 amino acids. V was pared by 3 bases and J by 7 bases, with 5 bases of the junction left unmatched. Per the germline V gene, CDR1 is SGHAT and CDR2 is FQNNGV.

The chain combines TRBV30 with TRBJ2-7; maybe TRBD1 (6 bases). The CDR3 loop spans 14 amino acids. V lost 3 bases and J 6 bases, leaving 18 bases between the germline ends. The germline CDR1 and CDR2 sequences are GTSNPN and SVGIG (reference sequence). DNA for the CDR3: TGTGCCTGGAGCCGGGGCAGGGGCGATTTCGAGCAGTACTTC. This gives the protein CAWSRGRGDFEQYF.

This chain connects TRBV2 to TRBJ1-3; TRBD1 might be the D (6 bases). V was pared by 3 bases and J by 0 bases, with 15 bases between. Germline-derived CDR1 and CDR2 are SNHLY and FYNNEI. The CDR3 sequence is 17 residues long. This chain's CDR3 is CASSEETGAPSGNTIYF. The CDR3 DNA is TGTGCCAGCAGTGAGGAGACAGGAGCCCCCTCTGGAAACACCATATATTTT.

The chain recombines TRBV19 with TRBJ1-1, with D possibly matching TRBD1 (6 bases). V was cut by 9 bases and J by 3 bases, with 14 bases left in between. This CDR3 is 13 amino acids long. The germline CDR1 and CDR2 sequences are LNHDA and SQIVND (reference sequence). This CDR3 is CASGQTSYTEAFF. The CDR3 nucleotides read TGTGCCAGCGGACAGACCTCATACACTGAAGCTTTCTTT.

J is TRBJ2-2 and V is TRBV11-3, with D tentatively TRBD2 (5 bases). Germline-derived CDR1 and CDR2 are SGHNT and YENEEA. Trimming took 2 bases from V and 6 from J, leaving 7 bases between them. The CDR3 consists of 13 residues. CDR3 sequence: CASSLIGAGELFF. The CDR3 coding sequence is TGTGCCAGCAGCTTAATCGGGGCCGGGGAGCTGTTTTTT.

Of note for this clone: Sequence at one end of the junction differs from germline and may be a read error. CDR3 protein: CASTDSLADSSLF. The CDR3 DNA is TGTGCCAGCACTGACAGTTTGGCGGACTCGTCTCTTTTC. The rearrangement links TRBV28 to TRBJ1-2; a possible D gene is TRBD1 (5 bases). Germline V gene sequence: CDR1 MDHEN, CDR2 SYDVKM. CDR3 length: 13 amino acids.

The V call is TRBV5-1, the J call TRBJ2-3, with D tentatively TRBD1 or TRBD2 (7 bases each). The germline V gene has CDR1 SGHRS and CDR2 YFSETQ. The CDR3 consists of 19 residues. Trimming pared 4 bases from V and 5 bases from J, leaving 29 bases between. The CDR3 is CASSPSPQGGPVGVDTQYF. DNA for the CDR3: TGCGCCAGCAGCCCTAGCCCTCAGGGGGGGCCGGTGGGTGTAGATACGCAGTATTTT. Drawing the rest from reference TRBV5-1 and TRBJ2-3, the complete variable domain is KAGVTQTPRYLIKTRGQQVTLSCSPISGHRSVSWYQQTPGQGLQFLFEYFSETQRNKGNFPGRFSGRQFSNSRSEMNVSTLELGDSALYLCASSPSPQGGPVGVDTQYFGPGTRLTVL.